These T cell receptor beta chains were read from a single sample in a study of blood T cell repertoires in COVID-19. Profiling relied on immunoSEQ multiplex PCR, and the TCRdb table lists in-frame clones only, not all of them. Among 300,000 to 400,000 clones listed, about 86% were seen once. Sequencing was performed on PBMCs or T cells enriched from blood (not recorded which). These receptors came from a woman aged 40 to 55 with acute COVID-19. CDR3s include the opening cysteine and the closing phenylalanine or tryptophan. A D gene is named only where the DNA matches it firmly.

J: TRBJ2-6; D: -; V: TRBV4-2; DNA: TGTGCCAGCAGCCGAGATTGGACAGTCTCTGGGGCCAACGTCCTGACTTTC; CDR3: CASSRDWTVSGANVLTF
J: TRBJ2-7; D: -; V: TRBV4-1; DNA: TGCGCCAGCAGCCAAGGGCTCCAGGGTAAATCCGCCTACGAGCAGTACTTC; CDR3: CASSQGLQGKSAYEQYF
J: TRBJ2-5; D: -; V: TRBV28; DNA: TGTGCCAGCAGTTCGCGGGCTACCCAAGAGACCCAGTACTTC; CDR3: CASSSRATQETQYF
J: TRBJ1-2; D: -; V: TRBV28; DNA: TGTGCCAGCAGCTTACCCACGACAGGTGGCTACACCTTC; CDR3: CASSLPTTGGYTF
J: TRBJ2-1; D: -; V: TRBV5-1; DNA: TGCGCCAGCAGATCTACGCTAGGGGCAAGTGAGCAGTTCTTC; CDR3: CASRSTLGASEQFF
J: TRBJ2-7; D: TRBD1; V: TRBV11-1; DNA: TGTGCCAGCAGCTTAGATTGGACAGGGTCCTACGAGCAGTACTTC; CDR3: CASSLDWTGSYEQYF
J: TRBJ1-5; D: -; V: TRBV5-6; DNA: TGTGCCAGCAGCTATACCGGGTTTCATAGCAATCAGCCCCAGCATTTT; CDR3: CASSYTGFHSNQPQHF
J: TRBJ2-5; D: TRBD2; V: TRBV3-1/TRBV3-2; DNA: TGTGCCAGCAGCCGCCCCTCGAGCGGGGGTGAGACCCAGTACTTC; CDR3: CASSRPSSGGETQYF
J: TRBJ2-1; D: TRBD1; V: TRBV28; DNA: TGTGCCAGCAGTCCCCCGGGACAGGGTTCCTTCACCGAGTTCTTC; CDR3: CASSPPGQGSFTEFF
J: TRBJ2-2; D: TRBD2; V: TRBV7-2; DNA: TGTGCCAGCAGCCCCCCGGGGACTAGGTACACCGGGGAGCTGTTTTTT; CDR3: CASSPPGTRYTGELFF
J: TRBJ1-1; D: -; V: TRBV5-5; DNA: TGTGCCAGCAGCTTGTATCAGGGCGGGGGCACTGAAGCTTTCTTT; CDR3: CASSLYQGGGTEAFF
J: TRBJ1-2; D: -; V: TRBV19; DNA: TGTGCCAGTAGTAGCCGTCAGGGTAACTATGGCTACACCTTC; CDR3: CASSSRQGNYGYTF
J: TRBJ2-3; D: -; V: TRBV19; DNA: TGTGCCAGTGGCCGACTAGACCACACAGATACGCAGTATTTT; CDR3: CASGRLDHTDTQYF
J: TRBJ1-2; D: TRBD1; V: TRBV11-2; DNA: TGTGCCAGCAGCGAAACCGGGACAGGAGGATATGGCTACACCTTC; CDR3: CASSETGTGGYGYTF
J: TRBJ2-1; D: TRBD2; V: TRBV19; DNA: TGTGCCAGTAAGCGGGGACCGTCCTACAATGAGCAGTTCTTC; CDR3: CASKRGPSYNEQFF